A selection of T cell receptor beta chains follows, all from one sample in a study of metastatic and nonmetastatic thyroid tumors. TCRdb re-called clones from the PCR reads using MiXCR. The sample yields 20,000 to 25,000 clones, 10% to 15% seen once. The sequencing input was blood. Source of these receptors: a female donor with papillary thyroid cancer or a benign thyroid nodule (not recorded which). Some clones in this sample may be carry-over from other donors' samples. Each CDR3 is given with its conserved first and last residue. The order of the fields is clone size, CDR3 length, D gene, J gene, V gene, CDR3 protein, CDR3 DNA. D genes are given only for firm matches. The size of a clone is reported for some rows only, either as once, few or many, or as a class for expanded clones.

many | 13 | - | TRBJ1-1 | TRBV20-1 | CSASKQANTEAFF | TGCAGTGCTAGTAAGCAGGCGAACACTGAAGCTTTCTTT
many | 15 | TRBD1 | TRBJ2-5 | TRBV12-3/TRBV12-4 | CASSLGTGWGETQYF | TGTGCCAGCAGTTTGGGGACAGGGTGGGGGGAGACCCAGTACTTC
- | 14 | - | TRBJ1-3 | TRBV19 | CARPQARGGNTIYF | TGTGCCAGACCGCAGGCCCGCGGTGGAAACACCATATATTTT
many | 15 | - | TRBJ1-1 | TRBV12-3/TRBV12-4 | CASSKLGTANTEAFF | TGTGCCAGCAGTAAGCTGGGGACGGCGAACACTGAAGCTTTCTTT
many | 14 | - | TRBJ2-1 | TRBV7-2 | CASSFGGSYNEQFF | TGTGCCAGCAGCTTCGGCGGTTCCTACAATGAGCAGTTCTTC
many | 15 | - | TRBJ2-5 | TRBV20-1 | CSAKNTLGGQETQYF | TGCAGTGCTAAAAACACCTTGGGGGGCCAAGAGACCCAGTACTTC
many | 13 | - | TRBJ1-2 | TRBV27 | CASGADRIYGYTF | TGTGCCAGCGGGGCAGACAGAATCTATGGCTACACCTTC
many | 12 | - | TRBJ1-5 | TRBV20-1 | CSATGGDQPQHF | TGCAGTGCTACTGGGGGGGATCAGCCCCAGCATTTT
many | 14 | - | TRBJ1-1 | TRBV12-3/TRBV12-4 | CASSASDGGAEAFF | TGTGCCAGCAGCGCCTCCGACGGGGGCGCTGAAGCTTTCTTT
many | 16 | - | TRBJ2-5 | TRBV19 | CASSIDLRAGRETQYF | TGTGCCAGTAGTATAGACCTCCGCGCGGGGCGGGAGACCCAGTACTTC
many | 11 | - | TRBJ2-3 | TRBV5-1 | CASSHTDTQYF | TGCGCCAGCAGCCACACAGATACGCAGTATTTT
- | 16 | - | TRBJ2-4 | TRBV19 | CAVSDGGSRGDEVQYF | TGTGCCGTTTCCGACGGTGGGTCACGCGGGGATGAGGTTCAGTACTTC
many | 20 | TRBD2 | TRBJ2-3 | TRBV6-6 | CASSLLGGRHGTSSADTQYF | TGTGCCAGCAGTTTACTCGGGGGGCGACATGGGACTAGCTCTGCAGATACGCAGTATTTT
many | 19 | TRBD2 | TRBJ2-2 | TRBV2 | CASSEYSLAGVLFTGELFF | TGTGCCAGCAGTGAATACTCGCTAGCGGGAGTTTTATTCACCGGGGAGCTGTTTTTT
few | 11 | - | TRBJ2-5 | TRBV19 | CASRSGETQYF | TGTGCCAGTAGATCCGGGGAGACCCAGTACTTC
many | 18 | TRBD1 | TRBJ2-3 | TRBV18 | CASAQTHGQGTSTDTQYF | TGTGCCAGCGCCCAAACCCACGGACAGGGGACCAGCACAGATACGCAGTATTTT
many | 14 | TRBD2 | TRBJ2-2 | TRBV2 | CAIHGGGTTGELFF | TGTGCCATCCACGGCGGGGGGACCACCGGGGAGCTGTTTTTT
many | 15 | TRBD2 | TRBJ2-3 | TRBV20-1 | CSARTGLAGGDTQYF | TGCAGTGCTAGGACGGGACTAGCGGGAGGAGATACGCAGTATTTT
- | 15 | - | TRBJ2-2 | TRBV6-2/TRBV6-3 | CASRLTGGRGGELFF | TGTGCCAGCAGACTTACCGGGGGCCGGGGGGGGGAGCTGTTTTTT
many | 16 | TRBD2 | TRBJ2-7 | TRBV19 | CASSVPLAGGPDEQYF | TGTGCCAGTAGTGTCCCCTTAGCGGGAGGGCCCGACGAGCAGTACTTC
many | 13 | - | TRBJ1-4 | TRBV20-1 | CSARLTQREKLFF | TGCAGTGCAAGGTTGACCCAAAGAGAAAAACTGTTTTTT
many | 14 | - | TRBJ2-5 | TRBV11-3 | CASSFSDWQETQYF | TGTGCCAGCAGCTTCTCGGACTGGCAAGAGACCCAGTACTTC
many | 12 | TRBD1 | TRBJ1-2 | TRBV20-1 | CSATRTGVGYTF | TGCAGTGCCACGAGAACAGGGGTTGGCTACACCTTC
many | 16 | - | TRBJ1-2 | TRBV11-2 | CASSLDTRAGGNGYTF | TGTGCCAGCAGCTTAGACACCCGCGCGGGGGGGAATGGCTACACCTTC
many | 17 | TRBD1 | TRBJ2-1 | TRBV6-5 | CASSYSVPGTGINEQFF | TGTGCCAGCAGTTACTCTGTCCCCGGGACAGGGATAAATGAGCAGTTCTTC
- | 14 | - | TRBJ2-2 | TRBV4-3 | CASRHRTATVELFF | TGCGCCAGCAGGCACCGGACTGCAACCGTGGAGCTGTTTTTT
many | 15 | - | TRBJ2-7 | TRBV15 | CATSRTRDGGYEQYF | TGTGCCACCAGCAGGACCAGGGACGGAGGCTACGAGCAGTACTTC
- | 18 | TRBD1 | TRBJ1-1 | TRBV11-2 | CASRKDVGAGGSGTEAFF | TGTGCCAGCAGAAAGGACGTCGGGGCAGGGGGCTCTGGCACTGAAGCTTTCTTT
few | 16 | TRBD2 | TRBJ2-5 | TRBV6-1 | CASRTPLAGGPETQYF | TGTGCCAGCAGGACGCCACTAGCGGGAGGGCCGGAGACCCAGTACTTC
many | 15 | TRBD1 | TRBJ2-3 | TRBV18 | CASSQGARGTDTQYF | TGTGCCAGCTCACAGGGGGCAAGGGGCACAGATACGCAGTATTTT
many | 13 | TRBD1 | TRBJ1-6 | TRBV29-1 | CSAGQGYNSPLHF | TGCAGCGCTGGACAGGGTTATAATTCACCCCTCCACTTT
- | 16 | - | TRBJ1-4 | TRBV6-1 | CASSEALGLEGEKLFF | TGTGCCAGCAGTGAAGCGCTGGGCCTGGAAGGGGAAAAACTGTTTTTT
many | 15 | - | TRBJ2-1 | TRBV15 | CATSRNRESHNEQFF | TGTGCCACCAGCAGGAACCGGGAGTCCCACAATGAGCAGTTCTTC
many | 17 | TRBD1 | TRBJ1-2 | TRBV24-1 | CATSDPRTGANDYGYTF | TGTGCCACCAGTGATCCCAGGACAGGGGCGAATGACTATGGCTACACCTTC
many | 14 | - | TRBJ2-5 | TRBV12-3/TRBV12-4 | CASSFSGFQETQYF | TGTGCCAGCAGTTTTAGCGGTTTCCAAGAGACCCAGTACTTC
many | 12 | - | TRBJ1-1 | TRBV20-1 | CSATDRETEAFF | TGCAGTGCCACAGATCGGGAGACTGAAGCTTTCTTT
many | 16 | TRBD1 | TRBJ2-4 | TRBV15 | CATSRGQGQAKNIQYF | TGTGCCACCAGCAGAGGACAGGGTCAGGCCAAAAACATTCAGTACTTC
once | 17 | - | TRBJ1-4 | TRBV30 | CAWSAPGTYSTNEKLFF | TGTGCCTGGAGTGCACCCGGGACTTACTCAACTAATGAAAAACTGTTTTTT
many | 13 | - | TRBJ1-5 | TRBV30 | CAWTGDGNQPQHF | TGTGCCTGGACAGGGGATGGCAATCAGCCCCAGCATTTT
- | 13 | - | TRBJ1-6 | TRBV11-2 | CASSLGLESPLHF | TGTGCCAGCAGCTTAGGACTGGAATCACCCCTCCACTTT
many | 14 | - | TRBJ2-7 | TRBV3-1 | CASSRGRTPYEQYF | TGTGCCAGCTCCAGGGGGAGGACTCCCTACGAGCAGTACTTC
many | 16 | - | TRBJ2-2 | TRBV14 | CASSQERTGDTGELFF | TGTGCCAGCAGCCAAGAGCGGACCGGGGACACCGGGGAGCTGTTTTTT
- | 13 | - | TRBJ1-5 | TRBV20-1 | CSASLVSNQPQHF | TGCAGTGCTAGCCTGGTTAGCAATCAGCCCCAGCATTTT
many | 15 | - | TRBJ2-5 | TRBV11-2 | CASSLGTEERETQYF | TGTGCCAGCAGCTTAGGGACAGAAGAGAGAGAGACCCAGTACTTC
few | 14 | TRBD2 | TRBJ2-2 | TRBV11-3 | CANSFSGRSGELFF | TGTGCCAACAGCTTTAGCGGGAGGTCCGGGGAGCTGTTTTTT
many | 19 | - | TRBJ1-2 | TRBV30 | CAWIKPGTSGSLSVGGYTF | TGTGCCTGGATTAAACCCGGGACTAGCGGGAGCTTAAGCGTGGGTGGCTACACCTTC
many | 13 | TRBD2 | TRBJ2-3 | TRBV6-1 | CASSLGRADTQYF | TGTGCCAGCAGTTTGGGGAGGGCAGATACGCAGTATTTT
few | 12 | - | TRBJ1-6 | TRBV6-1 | CASLTGISPLHF | TGTGCCAGCCTGACCGGGATCTCACCCCTCCACTTT
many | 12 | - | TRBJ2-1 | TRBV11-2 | CASSLSGGEQFF | TGTGCCAGCAGCCTCTCCGGAGGCGAGCAGTTCTTC
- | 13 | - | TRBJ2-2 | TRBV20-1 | CSVSDPNTGELFF | TGCAGTGTCTCGGACCCTAACACCGGGGAGCTGTTTTTT
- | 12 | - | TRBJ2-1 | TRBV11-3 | CASSAHGHQQFF | TGTGCCAGCAGCGCGCACGGGCATCAGCAGTTCTTC
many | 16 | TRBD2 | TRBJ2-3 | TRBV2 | CASSMGLAGFEDTQYF | TGTGCCAGCAGTATGGGACTAGCGGGGTTCGAAGATACGCAGTATTTT
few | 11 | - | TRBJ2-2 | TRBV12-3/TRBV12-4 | CASSPRGELFF | TGTGCCAGCAGCCCCAGAGGGGAGCTGTTTTTT
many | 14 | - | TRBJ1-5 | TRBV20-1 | CSAAGRAKGQPQHF | TGCAGTGCCGCCGGCCGAGCCAAGGGTCAGCCCCAGCATTTT
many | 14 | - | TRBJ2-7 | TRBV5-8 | CASSPAWWPYEQYF | TGTGCCAGCAGCCCGGCATGGTGGCCCTACGAGCAGTACTTC
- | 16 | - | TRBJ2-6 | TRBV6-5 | CASSYSRTYGANVLTF | TGTGCCAGCAGTTACTCACGGACCTATGGGGCCAACGTCCTGACTTTC
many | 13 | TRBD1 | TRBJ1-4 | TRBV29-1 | CSAGQGAGEKLFF | TGCAGCGCCGGGCAGGGGGCGGGTGAAAAACTGTTTTTT
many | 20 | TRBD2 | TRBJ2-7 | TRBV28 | CASSFPSLPGLAESSYEQYF | TGTGCCAGCAGTTTTCCCAGCCTCCCGGGACTAGCGGAAAGCTCCTACGAGCAGTACTTC
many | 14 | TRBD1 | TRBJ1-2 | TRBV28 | CASSSPGQGTGYTF | TGTGCCAGCAGTTCCCCGGGACAGGGAACCGGCTACACCTTC